Below, 26 T cell receptor beta chains from the same sample are listed, as sequenced in a study of blood T cell repertoires in COVID-19. This table comes from immunoSEQ multiplex PCR, and its TCRdb copy is limited to in-frame clones, with some not included. The table has some 250,000 clones, around 89% seen once. Material: PBMCs or T cells enriched from blood (not recorded which). These TCRs come from a man aged 35-49 years who had recovered from COVID-19.

The gene calls are TRBV15 and TRBJ2-1; TRBD2 might be the D (6 bases). From germline, CDR1 is LNHNV and CDR2 YYDKDF (reference sequence). The CDR3 is made up of 15 amino acids. Trimming removed 0 bases at V and 8 bases at J, with 14 bases between. In DNA form, the CDR3 reads TGTGCCACCAGCAGAGATCGGGGGAGAGGCGATGAGCAGTTCTTC. Translated, it gives CATSRDRGRGDEQFF.

The chain recombines TRBV2 with TRBJ1-3; D is perhaps TRBD1 (6 bases). This CDR3 spans 15 amino acids. CDR1 is SNHLY and CDR2 is FYNNEI in the germline V gene. Trimming took 6 bases from V and 0 from J, leaving 12 bases between them. The DNA for the CDR3 is TGTGCCAGCAGGGGTGACAGGCTCTCTGGAAACACCATATATTTT. This gives the protein CASRGDRLSGNTIYF.

V usage is TRBV5-1 and J usage is TRBJ2-2, with D possibly matching TRBD1 (6 bases). The CDR3 loop spans 16 amino acids. In germline, CDR1 is SGHRS, CDR2 YFSETQ. V was clipped by 0 bases and J by 2 bases, with 11 bases between them. The CDR3 is CASSLVQGSNTGELFF. CDR3 bases: TGCGCCAGCAGCTTGGTGCAGGGGTCCAACACCGGGGAGCTGTTTTTT.

The chain links TRBV3-1 (or the pseudogene TRBV3-2) to TRBJ1-3, with D hard to call. V lost 2 bases and J lost 9, with 8 bases in between. The CDR3 is 12 residues long. The V gene's germline CDR1 is LGHDT and CDR2 YNNKEL (reference sequence). Here the CDR3 reads CASSQFLGTIYF. CDR3 DNA: TGTGCCAGCAGCCAATTTCTCGGCACCATATATTTT.

The V call is TRBV27, the J call TRBJ1-5; the D gene is possibly TRBD1 (5 bases). CDR1 and CDR2 from the germline V gene are MNHEY and SMNVEV (reference sequence). CDR3 size: 16 residues. V was cut by 2 bases and J by 9 bases, with 20 bases left in between. CDR3 protein: CASSLKAGGGAVPQHF. In nucleotides, the CDR3 is TGTGCCAGCAGTTTAAAGGCCGGGGGGGGTGCGGTGCCCCAGCATTTT.

The chain is built from TRBV2 and TRBJ1-6, with 10 positions matching TRBD1. Germline V gene lookup returns CDR1 SNHLY and CDR2 FYNNEI. This CDR3 comprises 16 residues. V shed 6 bases and J 0 bases; nucleotides not matched to a gene: 2. This chain's CDR3 is CASRGQGPSYNSPLHF. The CDR3 coding sequence is TGTGCCAGCAGGGGACAGGGGCCCTCCTATAATTCACCCCTCCACTTT.

The chain couples TRBV28 to TRBJ2-1; 11 nucleotides align to TRBD2. Germline values: CDR1 MDHEN, CDR2 SYDVKM. V lost 3 bases to trimming and J lost 8 bases; unmatched junction nucleotides: 6. The CDR3 consists of 15 residues. CDR3 region: CASSLLLAGEYEQFF. The CDR3 nucleotides are TGTGCCAGCAGTTTGTTACTAGCGGGAGAATATGAGCAGTTCTTC.

The chain uses TRBV2 and TRBJ1-6; 8 bases fit TRBD1. The CDR3 totals 16 residues. V dropped 4 bases and J dropped 5; count of bases not matched to a gene: 7. CDR1 is SNHLY and CDR2 is FYNNEI in the germline V gene. The chain's CDR3 is CASSASDRVDNSPLHF. In DNA form, the CDR3 reads TGTGCCAGCAGTGCCTCGGACAGGGTGGATAATTCACCCCTCCACTTT.

V gene TRBV11-3 combines with J gene TRBJ2-2; D call uncertain. Per germline, CDR1 SGHNT and CDR2 YENEEA. The germline V and J ends were trimmed by 7 bases and 0 bases, with 12 bases remaining between them. CDR3 length: 15 residues. This chain's CDR3 is CASTLGSSNTGELFF. CDR3 sequence (DNA): TGTGCCAGCACCCTGGGCAGCTCGAACACCGGGGAGCTGTTTTTT.

To note about this clone: The same CDR3 can be traced to other DNA sequences in this sample. The chain is built from TRBV6-5 and TRBJ2-7; tentative D call: TRBD1 (7 bases). In germline, CDR1 is MNHEY, CDR2 SVGAGI. Trimming took off 2 bases at V and 4 bases at J, with 12 bases between the two ends. The CDR3 runs 14 residues. The CDR3 sequence is CASSYGQGGYEQYF. In DNA, the CDR3 is TGTGCCAGCAGTTACGGGCAGGGGGGATACGAGCAGTACTTC.

This clone was counted between two and nine times. V usage is TRBV2 and J usage is TRBJ1-1, with D possibly being TRBD1 (5 bases). Between the trimmed V and J ends, which lost 3 bases and 2 bases, there was a span of 16 bases. CDR1 and CDR2 from the germline V gene are SNHLY and FYNNEI. This CDR3 has 16 residues. The CDR3 is CASSEEQGLINTEAFF. The CDR3 DNA is TGTGCCAGCAGTGAGGAGCAGGGTCTGATTAACACTGAAGCTTTCTTT.

The sample holds a few counts of this clone. V gene TRBV7-3 combines with J gene TRBJ2-2; tentatively, D is TRBD2 (5 bases). V dropped 1 base and J dropped 7 bases, with 10 bases sitting between them. The CDR3 consists of 14 residues. Germline V lookup: CDR1 SGHTA, CDR2 FQGTGA. CDR3 loop: CASSLKSSGGELFF. CDR3 DNA: TGTGCCAGCAGCTTAAAGTCGAGCGGCGGGGAGCTGTTTTTT.

The chain employs TRBV28 and TRBJ2-7, with D possibly being TRBD2 (6 bases). The CDR3 runs to 13 residues. Germline CDR1 and CDR2: MDHEN and SYDVKM. V was pared by 7 bases and J by 5 bases, with 15 bases between. The CDR3 loop reads CASTPSDYHEQYF. The CDR3 DNA sequence: TGTGCCAGCACCCCCTCGGACTATCACGAGCAGTACTTC.

This clone came up many times. V gene TRBV6-4 combines with J gene TRBJ2-1, with TRBD2 matching 10 bases. Germline V gene lookup returns CDR1 MRHNA and CDR2 SNTAGT. Losses at the gene ends were 0 bases for V and 5 bases for J; bases not matched to a gene: 1. The CDR3 runs to 15 residues. CDR3 nucleotides: TGTGCCAGCAGTGACTCAGCGGGGGGGAACAATGAGCAGTTCTTC. Its translation: CASSDSAGGNNEQFF.

The chain carries TRBV27 and TRBJ2-7, with D possibly matching TRBD1 (7 bases). The CDR3 is made up of 15 amino acids. CDR1 is MNHEY, CDR2 SMNVEV, per germline (reference sequence). The germline V and J ends were trimmed by 1 base and 3 bases, with 13 bases remaining between them. The CDR3 here is CASSLLAGGFYEQYF. Here the CDR3 DNA reads TGTGCCAGCAGTTTATTAGCAGGGGGGTTCTACGAGCAGTACTTC.

This chain connects TRBV5-1 to TRBJ1-1, with a weak D call TRBD1 (6 bases). Trimming left V 0 bases short and J 3 bases short, with 9 bases between. Looked up from germline, CDR1 is SGHRS and CDR2 is YFSETQ. The CDR3 is 14 amino acids. The CDR3 nucleotides read TGCGCCAGCAGCTTGGTGGACAGTGACACTGAAGCTTTCTTT. Amino acid sequence: CASSLVDSDTEAFF. The variable domain in full, completed from reference TRBV5-1 and TRBJ1-1, reads KAGVTQTPRYLIKTRGQQVTLSCSPISGHRSVSWYQQTPGQGLQFLFEYFSETQRNKGNFPGRFSGRQFSNSRSEMNVSTLELGDSALYLCASSLVDSDTEAFFGQGTRLTVV.

The J gene is TRBJ2-3, the V gene TRBV6-2 or TRBV6-3; TRBD2 might be the D (5 bases). The CDR3 consists of 15 residues. Trimming took off 5 bases at V and 0 bases at J, with 12 bases between the two ends. Germline assignment: CDR1 MNHEY and CDR2 SVGEGT. For the CDR3, the DNA is TGTGCCAGCAGTCGGGCGGGTACTAGCACAGATACGCAGTATTTT. It encodes CASSRAGTSTDTQYF.

V is TRBV9 and J is TRBJ2-7, with a weak D call TRBD1 (5 bases). V was trimmed by 4 bases and J by 4 bases, leaving 18 bases between them. The CDR3 is made up of 15 amino acids. In germline, CDR1 is SGDLS, CDR2 YYNGEE. This CDR3 reads CASSPRQGTYYEQYF. CDR3 bases: TGTGCCAGCAGCCCCCGGCAGGGTACATATTACGAGCAGTACTTC.

The chain combines TRBV30 with TRBJ1-5, with D perhaps TRBD1 (5 bases). Germline CDR1 reads GTSNPN; CDR2 reads SVGIG (reference sequence). This CDR3 has 16 residues. V lost 2 bases to trimming and J lost 6 bases, with 20 bases between them. For the CDR3, the DNA is TGTGCCTGGAGTCCCGGGACTGCAGAAGTCCGTCAGCCCCAGCATTTT. It is translated as CAWSPGTAEVRQPQHF.

J is TRBJ1-2 and V is TRBV12-3 or TRBV12-4; D call uncertain. The CDR3 loop spans 13 amino acids. Trimming pared 8 bases from V and 4 bases from J, leaving 14 bases between. The chain's CDR3 is CASLRALPYGYTF. CDR3 DNA sequence: TGTGCCAGCCTCAGAGCGCTCCCCTATGGCTACACCTTC.

The chain joins TRBV5-6 to TRBJ1-2; 7 bases fit TRBD1. The V segment lost 4 bases and the J segment 2 bases; nucleotides outside the gene matches: 2. CDR3 size: 13 residues. Germline CDR1 and CDR2: SGHDT and YYEEEE. CDR3 sequence: CASSPGQNYGYTF. The CDR3 DNA is TGTGCCAGCAGCCCGGGACAGAACTATGGCTACACCTTC.

This chain uses TRBV19 with TRBJ2-7; D possibly corresponds to TRBD2 (5 bases). The germline V and J ends were trimmed by 9 bases and 1 base, with 10 bases remaining between them. From germline, CDR1 is LNHDA and CDR2 SQIVND (reference sequence). The CDR3 contains 12 residues. The CDR3 DNA reads as TGTGCCAGCCAAGGACTGTCCTACGAGCAGTACTTC. It yields the protein CASQGLSYEQYF. The full variable domain, rest sourced from reference TRBV19 and TRBJ2-7, is DGGITQSPKYLFRKEGQNVTLSCEQNLNHDAMYWYRQDPGQGLRLIYYSQIVNDFQKGDIAEGYSVSREKKESFPLTVTSAQKNPTAFYLCASQGLSYEQYFGPGTRLTVT.

The rearrangement links TRBV10-2 to TRBJ2-1, with 7 nucleotides matching TRBD2. The CDR3 runs to 15 residues. V trimming: 8 bases; J trimming: 6 bases; junction bases outside the gene matches: 13. CDR1 is WSHSY, CDR2 SAAADI, per germline. CDR3 DNA sequence: TGCGCCAGCTTGTTTTCGTGGGAGGGCCCCAATGAGCAGTTCTTC. It yields the protein CASLFSWEGPNEQFF.

This chain uses TRBV3-1 (or the pseudogene TRBV3-2) with TRBJ1-3, with TRBD1 as a possible D gene (6 bases). V dropped 3 bases and J dropped 0 bases, with 15 bases sitting between them. The CDR3 is 17 amino acids. Germline CDR1 LGHDT, CDR2 YNNKEL (reference sequence). CDR3 in amino acids: CASSHTTRDISGNTIYF. The CDR3 region has the DNA TGTGCCAGCAGCCATACAACCCGGGACATCTCTGGAAACACCATATATTTT.

This chain connects TRBV7-3 to TRBJ2-1, with 9 bases aligning to TRBD2. The J segment lost 9 bases and the V segment lost 5 bases, leaving 14 bases of the junction unmatched. The CDR3 runs 16 residues. Germline V gene lookup returns CDR1 SGHTA and CDR2 FQGTGA. CDR3 coding DNA: TGTGCCAGCAGCCCCCGGCTCTCTAGCGGGAAGGGTGAGCAGTTCTTC. Encoded protein: CASSPRLSSGKGEQFF.

The J gene is TRBJ2-5, the V gene TRBV19; no clear D. This CDR3 has 15 amino acids. CDR1 is LNHDA and CDR2 is SQIVND in the germline V gene (reference sequence). The V end lost 4 bases, the J end lost 3 bases, and 15 bases lay between the germline ends. This CDR3 reads CASSKSPYSKETQYF. The DNA for the CDR3 is TGTGCCAGTAGTAAGTCCCCCTATTCTAAAGAGACCCAGTACTTC.